This TCR beta chain was sequenced for a study of OX40 agonist ivuxolimab in advanced cancers. About the study: The study enrolled dose-escalation patients with hepatocellular carcinoma, melanoma, renal cell or head and neck cancer. In three patients, partial responses were observed, one with hepatocellular carcinoma and two with cutaneous melanoma.

Repertoires were generated with immunoSEQ multiplex PCR, while TCRdb's copy carries only in-frame clones and drops some. Among tens of thousands of clones listed, about four fifths were seen once. This CDR3 has 15 amino acids. Comments on this clone: Antigen: not known.

The study, taken as a whole, reports: CD8+ T cells averaged more expanded clones than CD4+. In the 0.1 to 3.0 mg/kg range, CD4+ and CD8+ blood T cells had expanded clonally by week 6.

The TCR was taken from an adult with an advanced solid tumor such as melanoma, head and neck, liver or kidney cancer. Specimen: CD4+ or CD8+ T cells sorted from blood, collected in a trial of the OX40 agonist ivuxolimab. V gene TRBV12-2 combines with J gene TRBJ1-1; the DNA was not used to check the table's D call, TRBD1. TRBV12-2 is annotated as a pseudogene. The CDR3: CASRETTGMNTEAFF. In nucleotides, the CDR3 is TGTGCAAGTCGCGAGACAACAGGGATGAACACTGAAGCTTTCTTT.